The present entry profiles one T cell receptor (beta chain) with its context. Assay: immunoSEQ multiplex PCR; the TCRdb copy retains only in-frame clones and omits some. The sample has 400,000 to 450,000 clones; about 90% are singletons. The sample belongs to a study of blood T cell repertoires in COVID-19. The CDR3 has 13 amino acids. Germline lookup yields CDR1 SEHNR and CDR2 FQNEAQ (reference sequence). The V end lost 5 bases, the J end lost 2 bases, and 9 bases lay between the germline ends. The genes are TRBV7-9 and TRBJ1-2; D is unresolved. Sequencing used peripheral blood. This TCR was recovered from a man between 18 and 29 years old with COVID-19, enrolled during active disease. CDR3 loop: CASSPTDNYGYTF. The CDR3 coding sequence is TGTGCCAGCAGCCCTACAGACAACTATGGCTACACCTTC.